Each of the 22 T cell receptor beta chains below was sequenced from the same sample in a study of T cells after yellow fever vaccination. One entry per CDR3 protein results from TCRdb running MiXCR on the 5' RACE reads. The table records approximately 550,000 distinct CDR3 sequences, roughly 13% of them present only once. The sample was PBMCs, taken on the day of the yellow fever booster vaccination. These receptors all come from a man in his thirties or forties who received the YFV17D yellow fever vaccine.

This clonotype was recorded a few times. This sequence joins TRBV27 and TRBJ1-2; D is undetermined. This CDR3 comprises 16 residues. Germline-derived CDR1 and CDR2 are MNHEY and SMNVEV (reference sequence). The ends were cut back, 2 bases at V and 0 bases at J, with 13 bases in the middle. CDR3 DNA: TGTGCCAGCAGTTTAGAGTCCCGGGGAGCTAACTATGGCTACACCTTC. Protein product: CASSLESRGANYGYTF.

The chain carries TRBV12-3 or TRBV12-4 and TRBJ2-3, with TRBD1 matching 11 bases. After removal of 11 bases from V and 4 bases from J, the junction contained 8 bases not matched to a gene. The CDR3 sequence is 14 residues long. The CDR3 region is CADTLGQGADTQYF. In DNA, the CDR3 is TGTGCCGACACCCTGGGACAGGGGGCAGATACGCAGTATTTT.

This chain links TRBV3-1 with TRBJ2-1; a possible D gene is TRBD2 (6 bases). V lost 10 bases and J lost 7, with 35 bases in between. The CDR3 contains 19 residues. The germline V gene encodes CDR1 LGHDT and CDR2 YNNKEL (reference sequence). The CDR3 nucleotides read TGTGCCACCACCCAAGGGCTCACCGGGAGACCCACCTTACTAAATGAGCAGTTCTTC. It translates to CATTQGLTGRPTLLNEQFF.

The chain carries TRBV28 and TRBJ2-5, with TRBD1 as a possible D gene (5 bases). The CDR3 runs to 15 residues. Germline V lookup: CDR1 MDHEN, CDR2 SYDVKM. Between the trimmed V and J ends, which lost 5 bases and 1 base, there was a span of 14 bases. CDR3 nucleotides: TGTGCCAGCAGTACCCGCCGACAGCGCCAAGAGACCCAGTACTTC. Translating gives CASSTRRQRQETQYF.

This clonotype has a handful of counts. This chain joins TRBV11-2 and TRBJ2-1, with 8 bases identical to TRBD2. Germline CDR1 and CDR2: SGHAT and FQNNGV. The CDR3 is 15 amino acids. The ends lost 3 bases at V and 5 bases at J; junction bases unmatched: 6. CDR3 nucleotides: TGTGCCAGCAGCTTGGCTAGCGGGTTCAACAATGAGCAGTTCTTC. Encoded protein: CASSLASGFNNEQFF.

This clonotype was counted only a few times. The chain uses TRBV11-2 and TRBJ2-1, with D perhaps given as TRBD1 or TRBD2 (6 bases each). CDR3 length: 15 residues. Germline V gene lookup returns CDR1 SGHAT and CDR2 FQNNGV. Trimming left V 6 bases short and J 5 bases short, with 17 bases between. DNA for the CDR3: TGTGCCAGCAGGGGGGCGGGGCTGAAAAACAATGAGCAGTTCTTC. It yields the protein CASRGAGLKNNEQFF.

This clonotype has only a few counts. The chain is built from TRBV9 and TRBJ2-3; the D gene is possibly TRBD2 (6 bases). Trimming pared 3 bases from V and 3 bases from J, leaving 17 bases between. The CDR3 has 16 amino acids. The germline CDR1 and CDR2 sequences are SGDLS and YYNGEE. CDR3 region: CASSGGVDDRTDTQYF. CDR3 DNA: TGTGCCAGCAGCGGGGGGGTTGACGATAGAACAGATACGCAGTATTTT.

The sample holds a few counts of this clonotype. The gene calls are TRBV5-4 and TRBJ2-7, with D maybe TRBD2 (5 bases). Trimming removed 3 bases at V and 6 bases at J, with 10 bases between. The V gene's germline CDR1 is SGHNT and CDR2 YYREEE (reference sequence). The CDR3 is made up of 12 amino acids. The CDR3 bases are TGTGCCAGCAGCTCCCGGGGTACCGAGCAGTACTTC. Translated: CASSSRGTEQYF. Using reference TRBV5-4 and TRBJ2-7 for the parts outside the CDR3, the full variable domain is ETGVTQSPTHLIKTRGQQVTLRCSSQSGHNTVSWYQQALGQGPQFIFQYYREEENGRGNFPPRFSGLQFPNYSSELNVNALELDDSALYLCASSSRGTEQYFGPGTRLTVT.

This clonotype appeared a few times. The rearrangement uses TRBV29-1 and TRBJ2-1, with D perhaps given as TRBD1 or TRBD2 (5 bases each). Germline V CDR1 and CDR2: SQVTM, ANQGSEA. Trimming pared 0 bases from V and 11 bases from J, leaving 17 bases between. The CDR3 is 14 residues long. CDR3 sequence: CSVEDTSGQGKQFF. The DNA of the CDR3 is TGCAGCGTTGAAGATACCTCGGGGCAGGGAAAGCAGTTCTTC.

This clonotype was found a few times. V and J are TRBV19 and TRBJ2-2; 11 bases fit TRBD1. Losses at the gene ends were 6 bases for V and 4 bases for J; bases not matched to a gene: 1. The CDR3 length is 14 residues. Germline values: CDR1 LNHDA, CDR2 SQIVND (reference sequence). The DNA for the CDR3 is TGTGCCAGTAGGGGGACAGGGGGCACCGGGGAGCTGTTTTTT. Protein: CASRGTGGTGELFF.

The V call is TRBV7-2, the J call TRBJ2-1; 10 nucleotides match TRBD2. Germline V gene sequence: CDR1 SGHTA, CDR2 FQGNSA. With 5 bases clipped from V and 7 bases from J, the junction kept 11 bases outside the gene matches. The CDR3 contains 16 residues. The CDR3 DNA reads as TGTGCCAGCAGCCCATTGGGGGGGACTAGCGATAATGAGCAGTTCTTC. Translated, it gives CASSPLGGTSDNEQFF.

This clonotype was counted a few times. V and J are TRBV20-1 and TRBJ2-1; 7 nucleotides align to TRBD1. Germline CDR1 DFQATT, CDR2 SNEGSKA (reference sequence). With V trimmed by 3 bases and J by 9 bases, 11 bases remained unmatched. This CDR3 is 14 amino acids long. DNA of the CDR3: TGCAGTGCTAGTTTCGGACAGGCTTTTGGTGAGCAGTTCTTC. It specifies CSASFGQAFGEQFF.

This clonotype was picked up a small number of times. Here the CDR3 DNA reads TGCAGCGTTAAACAGGGACGCCGAAATGCAGATACGCAGTATTTT. Protein sequence: CSVKQGRRNADTQYF. The chain combines TRBV29-1 with TRBJ2-3, with a weak D call TRBD1 (6 bases). The CDR3 totals 15 residues. The V gene's germline CDR1 is SQVTM and CDR2 ANQGSEA. The germline V and J ends were trimmed by 5 bases and 4 bases, with 19 bases remaining between them.

J is TRBJ2-2 and V is TRBV2, with a tentative D call TRBD2 (5 bases). The germline gives CDR1 SNHLY, CDR2 FYNNEI. The CDR3 extends over 14 amino acids. Trimming took 7 bases from V and 2 from J, leaving 11 bases between them. This chain's CDR3 is CASKEVVNTGELFF. The CDR3 DNA reads as TGTGCCAGCAAGGAGGTAGTAAACACCGGGGAGCTGTTTTTT.

This clonotype appeared a few times. The chain uses TRBV30 and TRBJ1-2, with D unresolved. The CDR3 runs 16 residues. Germline V lookup: CDR1 GTSNPN, CDR2 SVGIG (reference sequence). V was clipped by 0 bases and J by 0 bases, with 14 bases between them. Here the CDR3 reads CAWSVLYLGANYGYTF. In DNA form, the CDR3 reads TGTGCCTGGAGTGTACTGTATTTGGGAGCTAACTATGGCTACACCTTC.

This chain connects TRBV18 to TRBJ2-1; D possibly uses TRBD1 or TRBD2 (6 bases each). V gave up 1 base and J gave up 3 bases, with 13 bases separating them. The CDR3 is 16 amino acids. The germline V gene encodes CDR1 KGHSH and CDR2 LQKENI. CDR3 bases: TGTGCCAGCTCACCACGTTTCGGAGGGGGCTACAATGAGCAGTTCTTC. Its protein product is CASSPRFGGGYNEQFF.

CDR3 sequence (DNA): TGCAGTGCTGGATCTTTGCTCGCGGGAGTTGGCGAGCAGTACTTC. This sequence encodes CSAGSLLAGVGEQYF. The V gene is TRBV20-1, the J gene TRBJ2-7; TRBD2 agrees at 7 bases. V lost 5 bases to trimming and J lost 6 bases; unmatched junction nucleotides: 16. CDR3 size: 15 residues. Germline V gene lookup returns CDR1 DFQATT and CDR2 SNEGSKA (reference sequence).

The chain recombines TRBV7-8 with TRBJ2-1, with TRBD2 identical over 7 bases. J gave up 7 bases and V 6 bases, and 3 bases lay outside the gene matches. There are 12 residues in the CDR3. The germline V gene has CDR1 SGHVS and CDR2 FQNEAQ. CDR3 residues: CASRILANEQFF. The DNA for the CDR3 is TGTGCCAGCAGAATACTAGCGAATGAGCAGTTCTTC. The full variable domain, its missing parts supplied by reference TRBV7-8 and TRBJ2-1, is GAGVSQSPRYKVAKRGQDVALRCDPISGHVSLFWYQQALGQGPEFLTYFQNEAQLDKSGLPSDRFFAERPEGSVSTLKIQRTQQEDSAVYLCASRILANEQFFGPGTRLTVL.

This clonotype was found once. The chain has TRBV5-1 and TRBJ2-5, with a weak D call TRBD2 (6 bases). Looked up from germline, CDR1 is SGHRS and CDR2 is YFSETQ. The CDR3 is 15 amino acids. The V end was cut by 4 bases, the J end by 5 bases, with 18 bases between. This chain's CDR3 is CASSDTAGSKETQYF. CDR3 DNA sequence: TGCGCCAGCAGCGACACTGCGGGAAGCAAGGAGACCCAGTACTTC.

This clonotype was recorded a few times. The rearrangement uses TRBV12-3 or TRBV12-4 and TRBJ2-1; a weak D match, TRBD1 (5 bases). With 3 bases removed from V and 5 bases from J, the gap between germline ends came to 8 bases. The CDR3 has 13 amino acids. The CDR3 loop is CASSLTENNEQFF. DNA for the CDR3: TGTGCCAGCAGTTTGACAGAAAACAATGAGCAGTTCTTC.

The table lists this clonotype with many counts. V gene TRBV9 combines with J gene TRBJ2-7; TRBD2 matches 10 bases. Germline trimming cut 0 bases from V and 4 bases from J; bases unmatched to any gene: 1. The germline gives CDR1 SGDLS, CDR2 YYNGEE. The CDR3 contains 14 residues. This chain's CDR3 is CASSVGTSGYEQYF. CDR3 nucleotide sequence: TGTGCCAGCAGCGTAGGGACTAGCGGATACGAGCAGTACTTC.

V is TRBV20-1 and J is TRBJ2-1; 9 nucleotides line up with TRBD2. CDR1 is DFQATT, CDR2 SNEGSKA, per germline (reference sequence). The CDR3 is 16 residues long. V was pared by 3 bases and J by 0 bases, with 6 bases of the junction left unmatched. DNA of the CDR3: TGCAGTGCTAGCTCCTCTAGCGGGGTCTCCTACAATGAGCAGTTCTTC. Translated: CSASSSSGVSYNEQFF.